A single sample gave rise to the 17 T cell receptor beta chains below, sequenced in a study of cytomegalovirus exposure and HLA in healthy donors. The PCR employed 60 Vbeta primers together with 13 Jbeta primers. Profiling relied on immunoSEQ multiplex PCR, and the TCRdb table lists in-frame clones only, not all of them. This repertoire shows around 250,000 clones, 80% to 95% found once; its top ten account for approximately 1.5%. Source material: PBMCs. These receptors all stem from a girl aged 2 to 9 in good health and CMV-seronegative.

This sequence joins TRBV5-6 and TRBJ2-3; 7 bases map to TRBD2. J lost 6 bases, V lost 4 bases, and 8 bases had no gene match. The CDR3 consists of 14 residues. Per the germline V gene, CDR1 is SGHDT and CDR2 is YYEEEE. The CDR3 sequence: CASSPTRGMDTQYF. The CDR3 nucleotides are TGTGCCAGCAGCCCCACGCGGGGGATGGATACGCAGTATTTT. The entire variable domain, with the rest obtained from reference TRBV5-6 and TRBJ2-3, is as follows: DAGVTQSPTHLIKTRGQQVTLRCSPKSGHDTVSWYQQALGQGPQFIFQYYEEEERQRGNFPDRFSGHQFPNYSSELNVNALLLGDSALYLCASSPTRGMDTQYFGPGTRLTVL.

The chain uses TRBV6-1 and TRBJ1-1; 11 bases map to TRBD1. The CDR3 spans 14 residues. Trimming removed 4 bases from V and 4 bases from J; junction bases left unmatched: 2. CDR1 MNHNS and CDR2 SASEGT come from the germline V gene. The CDR3, as DNA: TGTGCCAGCAGTGCCGGGACAGGGGGCACTGAAGCTTTCTTT. Translation: CASSAGTGGTEAFF.

The chain recombines TRBV5-1 with TRBJ2-5, with 7 bases lining up with TRBD1. CDR1 and CDR2 (germline): SGHRS, YFSETQ. This CDR3 is 16 amino acids long. V shed 2 bases, J shed 5 bases, and the junction held 12 bases outside the gene matches. The CDR3 DNA reads as TGCGCCAGCAGCTTATTCCCGTCCAGGGGGTGGGAGACCCAGTACTTC. Translation gives CASSLFPSRGWETQYF.

V and J are TRBV7-9 and TRBJ2-7; a weak D match, TRBD2 (6 bases). This CDR3 contains 15 residues. Trimming took off 1 base at V and 0 bases at J, with 10 bases between the two ends. CDR1 is SEHNR, CDR2 FQNEAQ, per germline (reference sequence). CDR3: CASSLDGGSSYEQYF. In DNA form, the CDR3 reads TGTGCCAGCAGCTTAGATGGAGGGAGCTCCTACGAGCAGTACTTC.

The chain is built from TRBV10-1 and TRBJ2-3, with D possibly matching TRBD1 (6 bases). CDR1 and CDR2 (germline): WNHNN, SYGVQD (reference sequence). Trimming took off 0 bases at V and 8 bases at J, with 9 bases between the two ends. The CDR3 consists of 13 residues. In DNA, the CDR3 is TGCGCCAGCAGTGAGTCGAGGGGGTCTACGCAGTATTTT. Amino acid sequence: CASSESRGSTQYF.

The chain carries TRBV6-1 and TRBJ1-2; 7 bases align to TRBD1. Per the germline V gene, CDR1 is MNHNS and CDR2 is SASEGT. CDR3 length equals 13 residues. V lost 6 bases and J lost 4; bases outside the gene matches: 5. The DNA for the CDR3 is TGTGCCAGCAGCCTGGGACAGCTCTATGGCTACACCTTC. Amino acids: CASSLGQLYGYTF.

As concerns this clone: At one end, the junction sequence differs from germline, possibly due to a read error. The J gene is TRBJ1-5, the V gene TRBV12-5; weak D call: TRBD1 (5 bases). Germline lookup yields CDR1 LGHNT and CDR2 FRNRAP. This CDR3 comprises 11 residues. For the CDR3, the DNA is TGCGACAGCTATAGCAATCAGCCCCAGCATTTT. The encoded protein is CDSYSNQPQHF.

The CDR3 loop reads CASSTTTGMQFF. The CDR3 DNA is TGTGCCAGCAGCACTACGACAGGGATGCAGTTCTTC. The chain carries TRBV11-2 and TRBJ2-1; 7 nucleotides agree with TRBD1. Germline lookup yields CDR1 SGHAT and CDR2 FQNNGV. J lost 12 bases, V lost 5 bases, and 7 bases had no gene match. The CDR3 is 12 residues long.

The chain employs TRBV27 and TRBJ2-7, with D hard to call. Trimming left V 6 bases short and J 3 bases short, with 21 bases between. The V gene's germline CDR1 is MNHEY and CDR2 SMNVEV (reference sequence). The CDR3 totals 16 residues. CDR3 region: CASSTALGSRNYEQYF. The CDR3 DNA reads TGTGCCAGCAGCACCGCCCTGGGCTCCCGAAACTACGAGCAGTACTTC.

A note on this clone: The junction differs from germline at one of its ends, possibly a read error. The chain has TRBV27 and TRBJ1-1; no reliable D call. Germline values: CDR1 MNHEY, CDR2 SMNVEV (reference sequence). The CDR3 runs to 13 residues. CDR3 DNA: TGTGCCAGTAGTTTAGCGGTATGGGCTGAAGCTTTCTTT. Protein product: CASSLAVWAEAFF.

The chain employs TRBV5-4 and TRBJ2-5, with 10 bases lining up with TRBD2. From germline, CDR1 is SGHNT and CDR2 YYREEE (reference sequence). The V segment lost 1 base and the J segment 4 bases; nucleotides outside the gene matches: 7. The CDR3 consists of 16 residues. The CDR3 region has the DNA TGTGCCAGCAGCTTGCCGCTAGCGGGAGTTTTAGAGACCCAGTACTTC. Protein sequence: CASSLPLAGVLETQYF.

The gene calls are TRBV9 and TRBJ2-5; D is ambiguous. Germline CDR1 is SGDLS and CDR2 is YYNGEE. The germline V and J ends were trimmed by 0 bases and 5 bases, with 11 bases remaining between them. The CDR3 covers 14 residues. The CDR3 DNA sequence: TGTGCCAGCAGCGTAGGTCTTTCGTTGGAGACCCAGTACTTC. Amino acids: CASSVGLSLETQYF.

The J gene is TRBJ2-7, the V gene TRBV5-1; D may be TRBD2 (6 bases). CDR1 SGHRS and CDR2 YFSETQ come from the germline V gene. The V end lost 0 bases, the J end lost 5 bases, and 15 bases lay between the germline ends. The CDR3 runs to 15 residues. The CDR3 reads CASSLGESGWDEQYF. The CDR3 bases are TGCGCCAGCAGCTTGGGCGAAAGCGGGTGGGACGAGCAGTACTTC.

This clone was seen only once. V gene TRBV6-6 combines with J gene TRBJ2-2; TRBD2 is a possible D gene (7 bases). The CDR3 is 15 amino acids. Germline V gives CDR1 MNHNY, CDR2 SVGAGI (reference sequence). Trimming stripped 6 bases from V and 4 bases from J, with 15 bases between. The CDR3 nucleotides read TGTGCCAGCAGCCTCCCCGGGGGGCGCACCGGGGAGCTGTTTTTT. It is translated as CASSLPGGRTGELFF.

This rearrangement joins TRBV11-1 to TRBJ1-2, with TRBD1 matching 8 bases. The CDR3 is 13 amino acids. Germline CDR1 SGHAT, CDR2 FQDESV (reference sequence). Trimming removed 6 bases from V and 8 bases from J; junction bases left unmatched: 8. The CDR3: CASRSGQGRGYTF. CDR3 sequence (DNA): TGTGCCAGCAGAAGTGGACAGGGACGCGGCTACACCTTC.

This chain joins TRBV13 and TRBJ2-6; tentatively, D is TRBD2 (6 bases). V shed 4 bases and J shed 0 bases, with 16 bases lying between them. The CDR3 contains 18 residues. Per the germline V gene, CDR1 is PRHDT and CDR2 is FYEKMQ (reference sequence). CDR3 sequence (DNA): TGTGCCAGCAGCTCGGGACTCGCAACACCCTCTGGGGCCAACGTCCTGACTTTC. Translation gives CASSSGLATPSGANVLTF.

The V call is TRBV10-3, the J call TRBJ2-1; 13 bases are a match to TRBD2. With 5 bases clipped from V and 6 bases from J, the junction kept 10 bases outside the gene matches. CDR1 is ENHRY and CDR2 is SYGVKD in the germline V gene. This CDR3 is 17 amino acids long. The CDR3 loop is CAISRTSGSLMGNEQFF. CDR3 DNA: TGTGCCATCAGTAGGACTAGCGGGAGCTTAATGGGCAATGAGCAGTTCTTC.